Listed below are T cell receptor beta chains from one sample, sequenced in a study of blood T cell repertoires in COVID-19. Only in-frame clones appear in the TCRdb table, and some are missing; sequencing was by immunoSEQ multiplex PCR. The data show 250,000 to 350,000 clones, about 90% seen once. Sequencing was performed on peripheral blood. The receptors come from a man between 18 and 29 years old with active or convalescent COVID-19. Each CDR3 is given with its conserved first and last residue. D genes are given only for firm matches. Clone size appears in some rows only: once, few, many, or a class for an expanded clone.

V	J	size	D	DNA	CDR3
TRBV7-9	TRBJ1-5	-	TRBD1	TGTGCCAGCAGCTTCGGAGGGGGCGTGGGTCAGCCCCAGCATTTT	CASSFGGGVGQPQHF
TRBV5-6	TRBJ2-1	once	TRBD2	TGTGCCAGCAGGATCTTTAGCGGGTTACTGTACAATGAGCAGTTCTTC	CASRIFSGLLYNEQFF
TRBV2	TRBJ1-1	-	-	TGTGCCAGCAGTACCCTATCCGACAGACCGAACACTGAAGCTTTCTTT	CASSTLSDRPNTEAFF
TRBV5-4	TRBJ1-6	-	-	TGTGCCAGCAGCTTGGGTACGGGGGTTTCACCCCTCCACTTT	CASSLGTGVSPLHF
TRBV5-1	TRBJ2-6	-	TRBD1	TGCGCCAGCAGCTTGCCCCCCGGGACAGGGGTCTCTGGGGCCAACGTCCTGACTTTC	CASSLPPGTGVSGANVLTF
TRBV10-2	TRBJ2-5	-	-	TGCGCCAGCAGGGCCCCTGAAGAGACCCAGTACTTC	CASRAPEETQYF
TRBV4-1	TRBJ1-3	-	-	TGCGCCAGCAGCCAAGAGAGGACACATAACACCATATATTTT	CASSQERTHNTIYF
TRBV6-5	TRBJ1-1	-	-	TGTGCCAGCAGCTCCGGAGTTGGAGCTTTCTTT	CASSSGVGAFF
TRBV10-3	TRBJ2-7	-	TRBD2	TGTGCCATCACCCGACTAGCGGGGACCTCTTTGGGCGAGCAGTACTTC	CAITRLAGTSLGEQYF
TRBV4-3	TRBJ1-6	-	-	TGCGCCAGCAGCCAAGATGTACAGGGTCATTCACCCCTCCACTTT	CASSQDVQGHSPLHF
TRBV11-2	TRBJ2-3	-	-	TGTGCCAGCAGCCAACGTGGCCGCACAGATACGCAGTATTTT	CASSQRGRTDTQYF
TRBV28	TRBJ2-3	-	-	TGTGCCAGCAGTTTTTCCCCCATATTGATAGCGGAGGACACAGATACGCAGTATTTT	CASSFSPILIAEDTDTQYF
TRBV11-2	TRBJ2-1	-	TRBD2	TGTGCCAGCCTCCCATTAGCGGGTCTACACAATGAGCAGTTCTTC	CASLPLAGLHNEQFF
TRBV6-2/TRBV6-3	TRBJ2-1	-	-	TGTGCCAGCAGTTACGCAAGCGCGGGACACAATGAGCAGTTCTTC	CASSYASAGHNEQFF
TRBV6-5	TRBJ2-6	-	-	TGTGCCAGCAGGACGGGATCTGGGGCCAACGTCCTGACTTTC	CASRTGSGANVLTF
TRBV6-5	TRBJ1-5	-	-	TGTGCCAGCAGTCCCCGGGGGACCAATCAGCCCCAGCATTTT	CASSPRGTNQPQHF
TRBV7-3	TRBJ2-6	few	-	TGTGCCAGCAGCTTAAACAGAGCTGGGGCCAACGTCCTGACTTTC	CASSLNRAGANVLTF
TRBV28	TRBJ1-1	-	-	TGTGCCAGCTGCTTGAGGACGGGGACTGAAGCTTTCTTT	CASCLRTGTEAFF
TRBV19	TRBJ1-6	-	-	TGTGCCAGTAGCCCAAAGGGAGGACAATCACCCCTCCACTTT	CASSPKGGQSPLHF
TRBV18	TRBJ1-6	-	TRBD1	TGTGCCAGCTCACCAAGGACAGGGGGGTCACCCCTCCACTTT	CASSPRTGGSPLHF
TRBV12-5	TRBJ2-7	-	TRBD2	TGTGCTAGTGGTTTGGCGGGGGGGTATATAGAGCAGTACTTC	CASGLAGGYIEQYF
TRBV5-1	TRBJ1-2	-	TRBD1	TGCGCCAGCAGCTCAGACGGACAGGGGCCCTATGGCTACACCTTC	CASSSDGQGPYGYTF
TRBV4-1	TRBJ2-7	-	-	TGCGCCAGCAGCCAAGACCCCAGGAACTACGAGCAGTACTTC	CASSQDPRNYEQYF
TRBV3-1/TRBV3-2	TRBJ2-1	-	-	TGTGCCAGCAGCCACAATGGAGGTTCTGAGCAGTTCTTC	CASSHNGGSEQFF
TRBV10-1	TRBJ2-1	-	TRBD2	TGCGCCAGCAGAAGGGACTCCTGGGAGGGTGAGCAGTTCTTC	CASRRDSWEGEQFF
TRBV2	TRBJ2-7	-	-	TGTGCCAGCACCCTCCGGGACAATGTCGAGCAGTACTTC	CASTLRDNVEQYF
TRBV12-3/TRBV12-4	TRBJ2-1	-	TRBD1	TGTGCCAGCAGTTTCGGACAGGGTGAGCAGTTCTTC	CASSFGQGEQFF
TRBV28	TRBJ1-2	-	TRBD1	TGTGCCAGCAGTTTACCCCGACAGGGTGGCTACACCTTC	CASSLPRQGGYTF
TRBV27	TRBJ2-7	-	-	TGTGCCAGCAGTTCCTTCGGGGGACTCTCCTACGAGCAGTACTTC	CASSSFGGLSYEQYF
TRBV25-1	TRBJ2-7	-	-	TGTGCCAGCAGTGCACACAGGGCAGAATCCTACGAGCAGTACTTC	CASSAHRAESYEQYF
TRBV7-9	TRBJ2-1	once	TRBD2	TGTGCCAGCAGCCCAAGGACTAGCGGTAGGGTGTTGAATGAGCAGTTCTTC	CASSPRTSGRVLNEQFF
TRBV28	TRBJ2-3	-	-	TGTGCCAGCAGCCAAGCAGGGGCAGATACGCAGTATTTT	CASSQAGADTQYF
TRBV29-1	TRBJ2-1	-	-	TGCAGCGTTGAAGATTTGAGGAACTCCTACAATGAGCAGTTCTTC	CSVEDLRNSYNEQFF
TRBV6-5	TRBJ2-7	-	TRBD2	TGTGCCAGCAGTTACTCTAGCGGGCACTCCTACGAGCAGTACTTC	CASSYSSGHSYEQYF
TRBV19	TRBJ2-1	few	-	TGTGCCAGTAGTATAATGGCAGGGCCGAATGAGCAGTTCTTC	CASSIMAGPNEQFF
TRBV15	TRBJ2-7	-	-	TGTGCCACCAGCAGAGATCAGGGTCTGCAGTACTTC	CATSRDQGLQYF
TRBV19	TRBJ2-5	-	-	TGTGCCAGTAGTAATTCAGCGGTTGGATGGGAGACCCAGTACTTC	CASSNSAVGWETQYF
TRBV19	TRBJ1-3	once	-	TGTGCCAGTAGTATTGGATACGGGGCGGGATACACCATATATTTT	CASSIGYGAGYTIYF
TRBV7-8	TRBJ2-1	-	TRBD1	TGTGCCAGCAGCTTACTATATTATGACAGGGGTCGAGAGCAGTTCTTC	CASSLLYYDRGREQFF
TRBV5-1	TRBJ1-1	-	TRBD1	TGCGCCAGCAGCTTCTCCATCTCAGGGGGGACTGAAGCTTTCTTT	CASSFSISGGTEAFF
TRBV5-1	TRBJ2-7	-	-	TGCGCCAGCAGCAGTAACTCGGGGAGCAGTGAGCAGTACTTC	CASSSNSGSSEQYF
TRBV5-4	TRBJ2-3	-	-	TGTGCCAGCGGCGGATGGGGAGGGGGAGGAACAGATACGCAGTATTTT	CASGGWGGGGTDTQYF
TRBV6-5	TRBJ1-5	-	-	TGTGCCAGCAGTCCGTTCGGGGGTGGCAATCAGCCCCAGCATTTT	CASSPFGGGNQPQHF
TRBV2	TRBJ2-7	few	TRBD1	TGTGCCAGCAGTGAAGCTCCGGGACAGACCTACGAGCAGTACTTC	CASSEAPGQTYEQYF
TRBV7-9	TRBJ1-4	-	-	TGTGCCAGCAGCTTCGGGACAAGTAATGAAAAACTGTTTTTT	CASSFGTSNEKLFF
TRBV14	TRBJ2-1	-	-	TGTGCCAGCAGCCTACCAGGGTACAATGAGCAGTTCTTC	CASSLPGYNEQFF
TRBV2	TRBJ1-1	-	TRBD1	TGTGCCAGCAGAGCTAACAGGGGAGAGGCTTTCTTT	CASRANRGEAFF
TRBV10-2	TRBJ2-1	-	-	TGCGCCAGCAGTGAGAGGGAGAGATACAATGAGCAGTTCTTC	CASSERERYNEQFF
TRBV18	TRBJ2-3	-	TRBD2	TGTGCCAGCTCACCACCGGGGACTAGCCAAGATACGCAGTATTTT	CASSPPGTSQDTQYF
TRBV19	TRBJ1-6	-	TRBD1	TGTGCCAGTAGTATGACAGGGGGAAGATCACCCCTCCACTTT	CASSMTGGRSPLHF
TRBV5-1	TRBJ2-7	-	TRBD1	TGCGCCAGCAGCGTAAAAACAGGGGGCGCCTATCACGAGCAGTACTTC	CASSVKTGGAYHEQYF
TRBV27	TRBJ1-5	few	TRBD1	TGTGCCAGCAGTAAGGGTACGGGACAGAGCAATCAGCCCCAGCATTTT	CASSKGTGQSNQPQHF
TRBV5-1	TRBJ2-3	-	TRBD1	TGCGCCAGCAGCTTGGCCGCTCCGGGACAGGGAACAGATACGCAGTATTTT	CASSLAAPGQGTDTQYF
TRBV24-1	TRBJ1-5	-	-	TGTGCCACCAGTGGTCAGTACAATCAGCCCCAGCATTTT	CATSGQYNQPQHF
TRBV27	TRBJ2-2	-	-	TGTGCCAGCAGTTTATACAGGGCCGGCACCGGGGAGCTGTTTTTT	CASSLYRAGTGELFF